This is a list of T cell receptor beta chains from one sample in a study of T cell responses to AZD1222 COVID-19 vaccine. This table comes from immunoSEQ multiplex PCR, and its TCRdb copy is limited to in-frame clones, with some not included. Here the sample spans tens of thousands of clones, roughly nine tenths being singletons. The sample here was peripheral blood, taken on day 0 of AZD1222 vaccination. These receptors were collected from an adult in good health. Both conserved end residues are trimmed from each CDR3.

j_call v_call cdr3_aa
TRBJ2-2 TRBV19 ASSIFRGTTGELF
TRBJ2-3 TRBV6-4 ASSDSDRPDTQY
TRBJ1-1 TRBV18 ASSLDGDTEAF
TRBJ1-5 TRBV9 ASSAGERSNQPQH
TRBJ2-1 TRBV6-5 ASSFLSGRVQF
TRBJ2-7 TRBV19 ASSVGLAGDEQY
TRBJ2-7 TRBV5-1 ASSLGLAGDEQY
TRBJ2-7 TRBV27 ATLGLNEGEQY
TRBJ2-3 TRBV18 ASSPRGIARGDTQY
TRBJ2-4 TRBV28 ASSENRGQKTKNIQY
TRBJ1-2 TRBV5-1 ASSLGQNYGYT
TRBJ2-4 TRBV3-1/TRBV3-2 ASSQGGGKNIQY
TRBJ2-5 TRBV9 ASSARQGRETQY
TRBJ2-5 TRBV9 ASSVGGGTETQY
TRBJ2-7 TRBV2 ASSALPGEQY
TRBJ2-2 TRBV9 ASSGSSGRTGELF
TRBJ2-3 TRBV25-1 ASRSTDTQY
TRBJ2-1 TRBV28 ASSETIAGVKNEQF
TRBJ2-7 TRBV10-3 AIPRTASYEQY
TRBJ1-4 TRBV18 ASSRGTEPPNEKLF
TRBJ2-7 TRBV4-3 ASSQNWGGRAGDEQY
TRBJ1-6 TRBV7-2 ASVLEPRQGFSPLH
TRBJ2-1 TRBV12-3/TRBV12-4 ASSPKL
TRBJ1-3 TRBV6-5 ASTDGGGGNTIY
TRBJ1-1 TRBV19 ASSPSRGAAEAF
TRBJ1-4 TRBV29-1 SVSPLGEKLF
TRBJ1-5 TRBV28 ASSSEFTGGRNQPQH
TRBJ1-3 TRBV7-2 ASSSSGQLYSGNTIY
TRBJ2-1 TRBV27 ASSTRTASSYNEQF
TRBJ1-3 TRBV7-9 ASSLPSSGNTIY
TRBJ1-6 TRBV7-6 ASSLSLRRGETGNKAPLH
TRBJ1-2 TRBV19 ASSWDREAGYGYT
TRBJ2-1 TRBV5-1 ASSTFLSGSTYNEQF
TRBJ2-5 TRBV7-2 ASSSLALETQY
TRBJ2-1 TRBV5-1 ASRTDRAQRGIREQF
TRBJ1-1 TRBV7-3 ASSLGQTTEAF
TRBJ1-1 TRBV7-2 ASSARTGMNTEAF
TRBJ2-7 TRBV20-1 SASSGSDLRYEQY
TRBJ2-5 TRBV7-6 ASSQGQDRGETQY
TRBJ2-3 TRBV5-4 ASSFSTHSTDTQY
TRBJ2-1 TRBV6-5 ASSSRAIHEQF